This is a list of T cell receptor beta chains from one sample in a study of CD8+ T cells in alopecia areata. Sequenced by immunoSEQ multiplex PCR; TCRdb stores in-frame clones only, minus some. This sample yields 130,000 or so clones, of which around 83% are seen a single time; around 13% belongs to the top ten. Sequenced material: CD8+ T cells sorted from blood, taken at week 4, from a patient treated with tofacitinib. Receptor source: a human donor with alopecia areata. Both conserved end residues are part of each CDR3. A row's size may be missing; if present it is once, few, many or a size class.

abundance	v_gene	j_gene	CDR3aa
-	TRBV5-1	TRBJ2-7	CASSLGQGEDEQYF
-	TRBV7-9	TRBJ2-4	CASSPPAGTSKNIQYF
-	TRBV25-1	TRBJ2-7	CASSAPDRSYEQYF
few	TRBV21-1	TRBJ2-3	CASSKGGLAGVFDTQYF
-	TRBV11-2	TRBJ2-1	CASSLDTGVVAGDAEQFF
-	TRBV10-2	TRBJ2-7	CASSESGDRFAEQYF
-	TRBV19	TRBJ2-1	CASSISQAYNEQFF
-	TRBV7-9	TRBJ2-5	CASSFGGTQETQYF
-	TRBV27	TRBJ2-7	CASSPAALYEQYF
-	TRBV4-1	TRBJ2-7	CASSLRASYEQYF
once	TRBV7-9	TRBJ1-1	CASSSRTLNTEAFF
once	TRBV10-3	TRBJ2-7	CAISAEQVTYEQYF
-	TRBV4-1	TRBJ2-7	CASSQGPVSEQYF
-	TRBV7-6	TRBJ2-3	CASSPRKGGGADTQYF
-	TRBV4-1	TRBJ2-7	CASSQDSIEQYF
-	TRBV18	TRBJ1-2	CASSHDNFYGYTF
-	TRBV10-3	TRBJ1-2	CAIRDSSEDTF
-	TRBV5-6	TRBJ2-7	CASRLRQAPYEQYF
-	TRBV5-6	TRBJ2-7	CASSSRGSYEQYF
-	TRBV5-1	TRBJ2-2	CASSLGQGGTGELFF
-	TRBV5-1	TRBJ2-7	CASTEEGSYEQYF
-	TRBV5-6	TRBJ1-1	CASSQRGVWNTEAFF
-	TRBV7-9	TRBJ2-2	CASSPTDRETGELFF
-	TRBV7-8	TRBJ2-7	CASSSTQAEQYF
-	TRBV6-1	TRBJ2-1	CASSADRSSYNEQFF
once	TRBV27	TRBJ1-2	CASTSSRNYGYTF
-	TRBV29-1	TRBJ1-1	CSVGGMGWNTEAFF
-	TRBV27	TRBJ2-7	CASKQGSAYEQYF
few	TRBV29-1	TRBJ1-1	CSVEDTGGITEAFF
-	TRBV10-3	TRBJ2-1	CAISESGLAVLSSYNEQFF
-	TRBV29-1	TRBJ2-5	CSSPGLGEETQYF